A selection of T cell receptor beta chains follows, all from one sample in a study of blood T cell repertoires in COVID-19. This table comes from immunoSEQ multiplex PCR, and its TCRdb copy is limited to in-frame clones, with some not included. The table includes some 220,000 clones, 65% to 90% detected once. Material for sequencing was peripheral blood. These receptors all stem from a woman in her seventies with COVID-19, enrolled during active disease. The CDR3 runs from the conserved cysteine through the conserved F or W. Each record gives: V gene, J gene, D gene, clone size, CDR3 DNA, CDR3 protein. D genes are given only for firm matches. The size entry is marked missing in some rows and otherwise reads once, few, many or a size class.

>TRBV9|TRBJ2-7|.|.
TGTGCCAGCAGCGTAGGATTGGGCAGGGGCCCCTACGAGCAGTACTTC
CASSVGLGRGPYEQYF
>TRBV7-2|TRBJ1-4|.|few
TGTGCCAGCAGCTCACGGGATGGAGAAAAACTGTTTTTT
CASSSRDGEKLFF
>TRBV9|TRBJ2-3|TRBD2|.
TGTGCCAGCAGCTTACTCTCGGGGCTAGCGGTCACAGATACGCAGTATTTT
CASSLLSGLAVTDTQYF
>TRBV5-1|TRBJ1-3|TRBD1|.
TGCGCCAGCAGCATGGACAGGGCTGGAAACACCATATATTTT
CASSMDRAGNTIYF
>TRBV11-3|TRBJ1-4|.|.
TGTGCCAGCAGCTTAGAGGCATCTGGAGGCGAAAAACTGTTTTTT
CASSLEASGGEKLFF
>TRBV27|TRBJ2-7|TRBD2|.
TGTGCCAGCAGTTTATTCCCTAGCGGGAGGGGGAGTTCCTACGAGCAGTACTTC
CASSLFPSGRGSSYEQYF
>TRBV7-8|TRBJ2-5|.|.
TGTGCCAGCAGCTCGAAAATAGGACAGGAGACCCAGTACTTC
CASSSKIGQETQYF
>TRBV12-3/TRBV12-4|TRBJ2-7|TRBD2|.
TGTGCCAGCAGTTCTAGCGGGAGCGACGAGCAGTACTTC
CASSSSGSDEQYF
>TRBV20-1|TRBJ1-5|.|.
TGCAGTGCTAGTGTCACGGGAGGAGGTCAGCCCCAGCATTTT
CSASVTGGGQPQHF
>TRBV2|TRBJ2-2|TRBD1|.
TGTGCCAGCAGGACAGGGACGAACACCGGGGAGCTGTTTTTT
CASRTGTNTGELFF
>TRBV6-5|TRBJ2-2|TRBD2|.
TGTGCCAGCATCCCGACTAGCGGGAGCCACGGGGAGCTGTTTTTT
CASIPTSGSHGELFF
>TRBV18|TRBJ1-1|.|.
TGTGCCAGCTCACCGGGCCTCGCCGACACTGAAGCTTTCTTT
CASSPGLADTEAFF
>TRBV7-8|TRBJ1-5|.|.
TGTGCAAGCAACAGTGGTGAGCCCCACAATCAGCCCCAGCATTTT
CASNSGEPHNQPQHF
>TRBV6-2/TRBV6-3|TRBJ2-1|TRBD2|.
TGTGCCAGCAGTTACTCGTCCCTAGCGGCAACTAGCTCCTACAATGAGCAGTTCTTC
CASSYSSLAATSSYNEQFF
>TRBV7-9|TRBJ1-1|TRBD1|few
TGTGCCAGCGGACTGACAGGGGGCGGTTTTGCTGAAGCTTTCTTT
CASGLTGGGFAEAFF
>TRBV6-4|TRBJ2-5|.|.
TGTGCCAGCAGTCCGACAGCTCTCCAAGAGACCCAGTACTTC
CASSPTALQETQYF
>TRBV19|TRBJ1-1|TRBD1|.
TGTGCCAGTAGTTTGCAGGGGGCACCAATGAACACTGAAGCTTTCTTT
CASSLQGAPMNTEAFF
>TRBV5-8|TRBJ1-5|.|.
TGTGCCAGCAGCTTCCTGGAGTATAGCAATCAGCCCCAGCATTTT
CASSFLEYSNQPQHF
>TRBV7-9|TRBJ2-7|TRBD1|.
TGTGCCAGCGGACCCCCGGGACAGATCTACGAGCAGTACTTC
CASGPPGQIYEQYF
>TRBV11-2|TRBJ1-1|.|few
TGTGCCAGCAGGCCACCAGGGTTCCGTAGCACTGAAGCTTTCTTT
CASRPPGFRSTEAFF
>TRBV11-1|TRBJ2-4|TRBD1|.
TGTGCCAGCAGCCCTCGGACAGGCCGCGGTGTAGACATTCAGTACTTC
CASSPRTGRGVDIQYF
>TRBV12-3/TRBV12-4|TRBJ1-1|.|.
TGTGCCAGCAGTCGGACCCGAGGGACTGAAGCTTTCTTT
CASSRTRGTEAFF
>TRBV19|TRBJ1-1|.|few
TGTGCCAGTAGTCAACAGGGTATCGCTGAAGCTTTCTTT
CASSQQGIAEAFF
>TRBV29-1|TRBJ2-7|.|few
TGCAGCGTAGGGGCTCGCTTAGGGCAGTACTTC
CSVGARLGQYF
>TRBV19|TRBJ1-1|TRBD1|.
TGTGCCAGTAGTATCATAAACAGGGGGCGAGGATTGAACACTGAAGCTTTCTTT
CASSIINRGRGLNTEAFF
>TRBV11-3|TRBJ1-1|.|.
TGTGCCAGCAGCTTAGATGGGACGGACTCCCGGGGGACTGAAGCTTTCTTT
CASSLDGTDSRGTEAFF
>TRBV2|TRBJ1-2|.|.
TGTGCCAGCAGTGAGATGAGCGGTGGCGGCTACACCTTC
CASSEMSGGGYTF
>TRBV12-3/TRBV12-4|TRBJ1-2|TRBD1|.
TGTGCCAGCAGCCGGACAGGGCAAGGCTACACCTTC
CASSRTGQGYTF
>TRBV7-9|TRBJ1-5|TRBD1|.
TGTGCCAGCAGCTATTTGGAGGGACAGCAGCATTTT
CASSYLEGQQHF
>TRBV5-1|TRBJ2-7|TRBD1|.
TGCGCCAGCAGCCCGGACAGGGGGTACCACGAGCAGTACTTC
CASSPDRGYHEQYF
>TRBV3-1/TRBV3-2|TRBJ2-4|.|.
TGTGCCAGCAGCGCCTCGGGGAACATTCAGTACTTC
CASSASGNIQYF
>TRBV7-9|TRBJ1-6|TRBD1|.
TGTGCCAGCAGCTCCCCGACAGGGATTTTGAATTCACCCCTCCACTTT
CASSSPTGILNSPLHF
>TRBV24-1|TRBJ1-1|.|.
TGTGCCACCAGTGATCCTACGTACGGAGGGGAAGCTTTCTTT
CATSDPTYGGEAFF
>TRBV6-5|TRBJ1-5|.|.
TGTGCCAGCAGTTATTCACCGGATCAGCCCCAGCATTTT
CASSYSPDQPQHF
>TRBV30|TRBJ2-2|TRBD2|.
TGTGCCTGGAGGCGGCTAGCGGTCGGGGAGCTGTTTTTT
CAWRRLAVGELFF
>TRBV18|TRBJ2-1|.|.
TGTGCCAGCTCCCAAAGGGGACAAGTAAACAATGAGCAGTTCTTC
CASSQRGQVNNEQFF
>TRBV5-6|TRBJ1-2|TRBD1|once
TGTGCCAGCAGCGGAAGACGACAGGGGAGCTATGGCTACACCTTC
CASSGRRQGSYGYTF
>TRBV7-2|TRBJ1-3|.|.
TGTGCCAGCAGCCCGCCGACAGTAGCTGGAAACACCATATATTTT
CASSPPTVAGNTIYF
>TRBV28|TRBJ1-5|.|.
TGTGCCAGCAGTTTTAGACGGACTAATCAGCCCCAGCATTTT
CASSFRRTNQPQHF
>TRBV2|TRBJ1-5|TRBD1|.
TGTGCCAGCAGTGATCCAGGGGGTCATCAGCCCCAGCATTTT
CASSDPGGHQPQHF
>TRBV2|TRBJ1-5|TRBD1|.
TGTGCCAGCAATCGACAGGGAGGAGGACCCCAGCATTTT
CASNRQGGGPQHF
>TRBV29-1|TRBJ1-1|TRBD1|.
TGCAGCGTTGAGGGGCGGGCAGGGGGCGTGAGCACTGAAGCTTTCTTT
CSVEGRAGGVSTEAFF
>TRBV19|TRBJ1-4|.|.
TGTGCCAGTAGTATAGCCAGGGATAGCGAAAAACTGTTTTTT
CASSIARDSEKLFF
>TRBV3-1/TRBV3-2|TRBJ1-1|TRBD1|once
TGTGCCAGCAGCCCGGGACAGAGGAACACTGAAGCTTTCTTT
CASSPGQRNTEAFF
>TRBV30|TRBJ2-2|.|.
TGTGCCTGGACCAGGTTCGCGAACACCGGGGAGCTGTTTTTT
CAWTRFANTGELFF
>TRBV2|TRBJ2-1|.|.
TGTGCCAGCAGGGAGTACAATGAGCAGTTCTTC
CASREYNEQFF
>TRBV6-2/TRBV6-3|TRBJ2-2|.|.
TGTGCCAGCAGTCATTGGTCCCGCGGAGTCACCGGGGAGCTGTTTTTT
CASSHWSRGVTGELFF
>TRBV6-6|TRBJ2-2|TRBD2|.
TGTGCCAGCAGCAGGACTAGCGGGAGGACCGGGGAGCTGTTTTTT
CASSRTSGRTGELFF
>TRBV9|TRBJ1-2|.|.
TGTGCCAGCAGCGTAGAAGGGGGAAACTATGGCTACACCTTC
CASSVEGGNYGYTF
>TRBV5-1|TRBJ1-2|.|.
TGCGCCAGCAGCTTGAGAGGACAGCCTACTAACTATGGCTACACCTTC
CASSLRGQPTNYGYTF
>TRBV5-8|TRBJ2-1|TRBD2|.
TGTGCCAGCAGCTTGGATCTAGCGGGGAGCAATGAGCAGTTCTTC
CASSLDLAGSNEQFF
>TRBV29-1|TRBJ2-1|.|.
TGCAGCGTTGACGTGGGGGCGCCTTCCTACAATGAGCAGTTCTTC
CSVDVGAPSYNEQFF
>TRBV6-5|TRBJ1-1|TRBD1|.
TGTGCCAGCGGGGAGACAGGGACGAACACTGAAGCTTTCTTT
CASGETGTNTEAFF
>TRBV21-1|TRBJ2-1|.|.
TGTGCCAGCAGCAAAAATAGGAGCACCCCCCACAATGAGCAGTTCTTC
CASSKNRSTPHNEQFF
>TRBV7-6|TRBJ1-2|.|.
TGTGCCAGCAGCTTAGTCCCCGGGGGCTATGGCTACACCTTC
CASSLVPGGYGYTF
>TRBV5-8|TRBJ1-2|TRBD1|.
TGTGCCAGCAGCCCAGGGACAGAAAACTATGGCTACACCTTC
CASSPGTENYGYTF
>TRBV19|TRBJ1-4|.|.
TGTGCCAGTAGAGAGCACGTCGCAACTAATGAAAAACTGTTTTTT
CASREHVATNEKLFF